The rows below give T cell receptor beta chains drawn from one sample of a study of blood T cell repertoires in COVID-19. Assay used: immunoSEQ multiplex PCR; TCRdb lists only in-frame clones, some missing. Among approximately 97,000 clones listed, about nine tenths were seen once. The sequenced sample consisted of peripheral blood. Receptor source: a man aged 55-75 years with acute or convalescent COVID-19. The CDR3 runs from the conserved cysteine through the conserved F or W. The D gene is left open where the match is weak. Clone size is not always given. Where it is, it says once, few, many or a class for expanded clones.

j_gene	abundance	d_gene	v_gene	CDR3aa	CDR3nt
TRBJ1-3	.	.	TRBV11-2	CASRSQAEGNTIYF	TGTGCCAGCAGGTCACAGGCAGAGGGAAACACCATATATTTT
TRBJ1-5	few	.	TRBV6-5	CASSYVTRGQPQHF	TGTGCCAGCAGTTACGTGACCAGGGGTCAGCCCCAGCATTTT
TRBJ2-3	.	.	TRBV6-5	CASSRLTSTDTQYF	TGTGCCAGCAGTCGCCTGACTAGCACAGATACGCAGTATTTT
TRBJ1-5	.	.	TRBV11-2	CASSFSGNQPQHF	TGTGCCAGCAGCTTTTCTGGCAATCAGCCCCAGCATTTT
TRBJ1-1	.	.	TRBV18	CASSEYRDEITEAFF	TGTGCCAGCTCAGAATACAGGGATGAAATCACTGAAGCTTTCTTT
TRBJ1-4	.	.	TRBV30	CAWSVGTTLGTNEKLFF	TGTGCCTGGAGTGTAGGAACGACCCTAGGAACTAATGAAAAACTGTTTTTT
TRBJ1-6	.	.	TRBV3-1/TRBV3-2	CASSQRGLPLHF	TGTGCCAGCAGCCAACGAGGGCTCCCCCTCCACTTT
TRBJ1-2	.	TRBD1	TRBV12-3/TRBV12-4	CASSGTGGLGYTF	TGTGCCAGCAGCGGGACAGGGGGCTTGGGCTACACCTTC
TRBJ1-6	.	.	TRBV27	CASSLSDSPLHF	TGTGCCAGCAGTTTGAGCGACTCACCCCTCCACTTT
TRBJ2-4	.	TRBD1	TRBV29-1	CSGGNRGQNIQYF	TGCAGCGGGGGAAACAGGGGACAAAACATTCAGTACTTC
TRBJ1-3	.	.	TRBV6-1	CASSERGTGNTIYF	TGTGCCAGCAGTGAAAGGGGGACCGGAAACACCATATATTTT
TRBJ2-1	.	TRBD2	TRBV18	CASSPLAGNNEQFF	TGTGCCAGCTCACCGTTAGCGGGGAACAATGAGCAGTTCTTC
TRBJ2-4	.	.	TRBV3-1/TRBV3-2	CASSQEFNMRF	TGTGCCAGCAGCCAAGAGTTCAATATGAGATTC
TRBJ2-1	.	TRBD1	TRBV7-2	CASSLGTGRREQFF	TGTGCCAGCAGCCTCGGGACAGGGCGGCGGGAGCAGTTCTTC
TRBJ1-1	.	TRBD1	TRBV11-2	CASSPRTGQNTEAFF	TGTGCCAGCAGCCCGCGGACAGGGCAGAACACTGAAGCTTTCTTT
TRBJ1-6	.	TRBD1	TRBV7-9	CASSFEGQNNSPLHF	TGTGCCAGCAGCTTCGAGGGACAGAATAATTCACCCCTCCACTTT
TRBJ1-3	.	.	TRBV5-6	CASSLVQSSGNTIYF	TGTGCCAGCAGCTTGGTCCAGTCTTCGGGAAACACCATATATTTT
TRBJ2-2	.	TRBD1	TRBV24-1	CATSDSDRGFSGELFF	TGTGCCACCAGTGATTCCGACAGGGGGTTCAGCGGGGAGCTGTTTTTT
TRBJ1-5	.	TRBD1	TRBV15	CATSRGLGGTGNQPQHF	TGTGCCACCAGCAGAGGTCTAGGCGGGACAGGGAATCAGCCCCAGCATTTT
TRBJ1-1	.	.	TRBV4-2	CASSQEGGGTEAFF	TGTGCCAGCAGCCAGGAGGGCGGCGGGACTGAAGCTTTCTTT
TRBJ2-4	.	.	TRBV5-1	CASSLALAAKNIQYF	TGCGCCAGCAGCTTGGCCCTAGCGGCCAAAAACATTCAGTACTTC
TRBJ1-2	.	TRBD1	TRBV9	CASSPRTGFDGYTF	TGTGCCAGCAGTCCCCGGACAGGATTTGATGGCTACACCTTC
TRBJ1-2	.	.	TRBV15	CATSRDSVSYGYTF	TGTGCCACCAGCAGAGATTCAGTTTCCTATGGCTACACCTTC
TRBJ1-2	few	.	TRBV6-5	CASSTDTNYGYTF	TGTGCCAGCAGTACCGACACTAACTATGGCTACACCTTC
TRBJ1-2	.	TRBD1	TRBV9	CASSVGMGQGDYGYTF	TGTGCCAGCAGCGTGGGGATGGGACAGGGGGACTATGGCTACACCTTC
TRBJ1-1	.	.	TRBV5-1	CASSFVAGSNEAFF	TGCGCCAGCAGCTTCGTAGCGGGGAGTAATGAAGCTTTCTTT
TRBJ2-6	.	.	TRBV4-1	CASSHPTASGANVLTF	TGCGCCAGCAGCCACCCGACAGCCTCTGGGGCCAACGTCCTGACTTTC
TRBJ1-5	.	TRBD1	TRBV3-1/TRBV3-2	CASSPDRDLPQHF	TGTGCCAGCAGCCCCGACAGGGACCTACCCCAGCATTTT
TRBJ2-3	once	.	TRBV2	CASSGSGLRDTQYF	TGTGCCAGCAGTGGCTCAGGGCTCCGAGATACGCAGTATTTT
TRBJ1-5	once	.	TRBV6-2/TRBV6-3	CASSYTNRERGSNQPQHF	TGTGCCAGCAGTTACACGAACAGGGAGAGGGGAAGCAATCAGCCCCAGCATTTT
TRBJ2-5	.	TRBD2	TRBV7-9	CASSAGNSGGETQYF	TGTGCCAGCAGCGCCGGGAATAGCGGGGGGGAGACCCAGTACTTC